The clone carrying this T cell receptor (beta chain) has more than one count but fewer than ten. Per germline, CDR1 MGHDK and CDR2 SYGVNS. CDR3 length: 13 amino acids. Trimming stripped 4 bases from V and 4 bases from J, with 10 bases between. This sample is part of a study of blood T cell repertoires in COVID-19. Per the study methods: Scientists estimated how many nucleated cells there were by amplifying reference gene primers. The assay was immunoSEQ multiplex PCR, and TCRdb's table has in-frame clones only and misses some. That table supplies the V and J calls and clone size; D and trimming were determined from the DNA. The table includes around 37,000 clones, 80% to 85% detected once.

The receptor comes from a man aged 55-75 years with COVID-19, enrolled during active disease. The source material was peripheral blood. The chain is built from TRBV25-1 and TRBJ1-2, with D possibly matching TRBD1 (6 bases). CDR3 coding DNA: TGTGCCAGCAGTGGAAGGACAGTCTATGGCTACACCTTC. As protein: CASSGRTVYGYTF.